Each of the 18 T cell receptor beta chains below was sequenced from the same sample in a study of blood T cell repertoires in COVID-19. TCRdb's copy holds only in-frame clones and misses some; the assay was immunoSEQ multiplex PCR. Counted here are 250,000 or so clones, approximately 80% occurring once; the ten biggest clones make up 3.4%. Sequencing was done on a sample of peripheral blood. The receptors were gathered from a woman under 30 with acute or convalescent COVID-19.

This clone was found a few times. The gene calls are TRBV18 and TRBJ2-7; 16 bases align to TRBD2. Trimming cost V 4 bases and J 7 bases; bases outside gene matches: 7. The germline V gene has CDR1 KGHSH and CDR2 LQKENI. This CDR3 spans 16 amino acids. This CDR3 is CASSQGTSGRALEQYF. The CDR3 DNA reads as TGTGCCAGCTCACAAGGGACTAGCGGGAGGGCCCTGGAGCAGTACTTC.

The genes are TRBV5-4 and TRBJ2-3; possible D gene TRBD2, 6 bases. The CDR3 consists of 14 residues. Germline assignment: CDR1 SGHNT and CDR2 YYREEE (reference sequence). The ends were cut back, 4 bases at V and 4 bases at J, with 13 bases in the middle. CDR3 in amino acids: CASSLGGHADTQYF. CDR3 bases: TGTGCCAGCAGCCTAGGAGGGCACGCAGATACGCAGTATTTT.

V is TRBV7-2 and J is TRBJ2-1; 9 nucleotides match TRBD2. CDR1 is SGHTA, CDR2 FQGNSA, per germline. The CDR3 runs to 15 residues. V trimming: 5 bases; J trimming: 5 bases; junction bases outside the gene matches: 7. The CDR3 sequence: CASSPGSGSHNEQFF. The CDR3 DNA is TGTGCCAGCAGCCCAGGTAGCGGGAGTCACAATGAGCAGTTCTTC.

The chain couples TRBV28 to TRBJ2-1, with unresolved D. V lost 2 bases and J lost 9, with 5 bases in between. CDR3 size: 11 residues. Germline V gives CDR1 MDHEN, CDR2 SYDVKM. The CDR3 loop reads CASSLSFEQFF. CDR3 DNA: TGTGCCAGCAGTTTAAGCTTTGAGCAGTTCTTC. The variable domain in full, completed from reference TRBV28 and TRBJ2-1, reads DVKVTQSSRYLVKRTGEKVFLECVQDMDHENMFWYRQDPGLGLRLIYFSYDVKMKEKGDIPEGYSVSREKKERFSLILESASTNQTSMYLCASSLSFEQFFGPGTRLTVL.

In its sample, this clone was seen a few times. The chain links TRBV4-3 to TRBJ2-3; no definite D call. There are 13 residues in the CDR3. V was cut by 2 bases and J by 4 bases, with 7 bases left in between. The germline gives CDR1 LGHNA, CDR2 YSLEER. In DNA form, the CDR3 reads TGCGCCAGCAGCCAATTAGTCTCAGATACGCAGTATTTT. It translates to CASSQLVSDTQYF.

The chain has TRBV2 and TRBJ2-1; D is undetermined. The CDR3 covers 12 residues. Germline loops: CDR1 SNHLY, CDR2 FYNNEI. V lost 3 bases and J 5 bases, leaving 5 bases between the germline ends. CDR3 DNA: TGTGCCAGCAGTGACGAGAACAATGAGCAGTTCTTC. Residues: CASSDENNEQFF.

The CDR3 bases are TGTGCCAGCAGCTTAGTATCGGGGACACACGAGCAGTACTTC. Translated: CASSLVSGTHEQYF. The chain uses TRBV11-2 and TRBJ2-7, with a possible D match to TRBD1 (6 bases). The germline CDR1 and CDR2 sequences are SGHAT and FQNNGV. The CDR3 consists of 14 residues. V lost 1 base and J 5 bases, leaving 12 bases between the germline ends.

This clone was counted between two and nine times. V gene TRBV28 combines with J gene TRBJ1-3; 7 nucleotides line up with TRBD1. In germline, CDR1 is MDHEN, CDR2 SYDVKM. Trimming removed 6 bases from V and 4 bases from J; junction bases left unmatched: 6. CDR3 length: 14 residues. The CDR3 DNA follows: TGTGCCAGCAGAACCAGGGGGAGAGGAAACACCATATATTTT. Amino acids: CASRTRGRGNTIYF.

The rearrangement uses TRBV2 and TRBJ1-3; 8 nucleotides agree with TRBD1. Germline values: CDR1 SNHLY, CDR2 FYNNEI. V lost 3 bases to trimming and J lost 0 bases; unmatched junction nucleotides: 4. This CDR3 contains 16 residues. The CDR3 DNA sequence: TGTGCCAGCAGTGACCGACAGGGGAGCTCTGGAAACACCATATATTTT. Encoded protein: CASSDRQGSSGNTIYF.

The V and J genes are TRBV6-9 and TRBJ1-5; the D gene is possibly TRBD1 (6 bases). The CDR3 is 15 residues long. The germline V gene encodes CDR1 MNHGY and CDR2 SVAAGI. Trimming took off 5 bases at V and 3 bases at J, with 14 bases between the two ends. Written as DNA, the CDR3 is TGTGCCAGCAGTACTCAAGGGGGTTCCAATCAGCCCCAGCATTTT. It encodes CASSTQGGSNQPQHF.

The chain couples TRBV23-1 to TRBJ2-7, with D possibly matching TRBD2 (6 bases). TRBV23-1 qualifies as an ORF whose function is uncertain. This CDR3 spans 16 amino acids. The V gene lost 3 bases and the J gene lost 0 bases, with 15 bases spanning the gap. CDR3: CASSHGKGRSSYEQYF. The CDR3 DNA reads TGCGCCAGCAGTCACGGGAAAGGGAGGAGCTCCTACGAGCAGTACTTC.

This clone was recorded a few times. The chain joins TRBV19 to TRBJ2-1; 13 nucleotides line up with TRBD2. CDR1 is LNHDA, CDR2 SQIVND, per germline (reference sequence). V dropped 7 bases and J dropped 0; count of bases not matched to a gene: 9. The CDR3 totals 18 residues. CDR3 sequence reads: CASTPRTSGRTSYNEQFF. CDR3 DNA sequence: TGTGCCAGTACCCCCCGGACTAGCGGGAGAACCTCCTACAATGAGCAGTTCTTC.

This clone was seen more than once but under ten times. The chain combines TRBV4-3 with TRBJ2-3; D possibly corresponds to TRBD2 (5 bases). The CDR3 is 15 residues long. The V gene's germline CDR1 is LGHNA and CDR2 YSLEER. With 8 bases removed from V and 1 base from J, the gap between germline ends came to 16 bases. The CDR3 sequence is CASGSEEAGTDTQYF. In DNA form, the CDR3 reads TGCGCCAGCGGGAGCGAAGAGGCAGGCACAGATACGCAGTATTTT.

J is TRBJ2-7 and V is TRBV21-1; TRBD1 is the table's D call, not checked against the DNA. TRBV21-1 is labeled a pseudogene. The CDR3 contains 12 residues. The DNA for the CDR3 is TGTGCCAGCAGCGGCTTCTCCTACGAGCAGTACTTC. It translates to CASSGFSYEQYF.

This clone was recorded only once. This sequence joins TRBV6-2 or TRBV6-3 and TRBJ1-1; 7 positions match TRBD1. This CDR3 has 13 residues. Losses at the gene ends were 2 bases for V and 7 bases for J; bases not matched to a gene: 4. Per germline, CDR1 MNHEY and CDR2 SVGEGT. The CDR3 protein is CASSYQGEFEAFF. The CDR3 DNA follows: TGTGCCAGCAGTTACCAGGGGGAGTTTGAAGCTTTCTTT.

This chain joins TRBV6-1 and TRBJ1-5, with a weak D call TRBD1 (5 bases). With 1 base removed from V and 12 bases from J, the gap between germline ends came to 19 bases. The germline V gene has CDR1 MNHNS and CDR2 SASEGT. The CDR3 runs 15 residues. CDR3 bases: TGTGCCAGCAGTGAAGTCAGGGAACTTTATAGCGGCCAGCATTTT. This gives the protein CASSEVRELYSGQHF.

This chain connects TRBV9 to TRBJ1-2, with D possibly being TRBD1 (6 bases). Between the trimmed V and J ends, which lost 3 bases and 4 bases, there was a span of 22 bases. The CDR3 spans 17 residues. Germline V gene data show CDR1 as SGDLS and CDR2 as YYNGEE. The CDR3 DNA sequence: TGTGCCAGCAGCGCCTCCCTGAGGGGGGGCCTTCCCTATGGCTACACCTTC. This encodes CASSASLRGGLPYGYTF.

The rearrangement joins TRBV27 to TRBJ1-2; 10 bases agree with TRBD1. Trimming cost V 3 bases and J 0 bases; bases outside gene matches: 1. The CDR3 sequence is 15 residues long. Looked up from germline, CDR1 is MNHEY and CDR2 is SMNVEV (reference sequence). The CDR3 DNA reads TGTGCCAGCAGTTTGGGACAGGGGTCTAACTATGGCTACACCTTC. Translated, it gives CASSLGQGSNYGYTF.